This T cell receptor beta chain was recorded in a study of STAT5B mutations in CD4+ large granular lymphocyte leukemia. General study results and limits: 8/27 top patient clones versus 2/35 control clones were TRBV06-family.

A note on this clone: The antigen is undetermined.

Germline CDR1 LNHNV, CDR2 YYDKDF (reference sequence). CDR3 size: 13 residues. The V gene end was trimmed by 0 bases and the J gene end by 14 bases; junction bases not matched to a gene: 6. Data came from immunoSEQ multiplex PCR; TCRdb stores just in-frame clones and leaves some out. The sample records 30,000 to 40,000 clones, 88% being singletons. Sequencing was done on a sample of CD4+ T cells from blood buffy coats. The source of this sequence is a human donor in good health. The chain uses TRBV15 and TRBJ1-4, with 7 bases that match TRBD1. CDR3 residues: CATSRDQDRNLFF. DNA for the CDR3: TGTGCCACCAGCAGAGATCAGGACAGGAACCTGTTTTTT.